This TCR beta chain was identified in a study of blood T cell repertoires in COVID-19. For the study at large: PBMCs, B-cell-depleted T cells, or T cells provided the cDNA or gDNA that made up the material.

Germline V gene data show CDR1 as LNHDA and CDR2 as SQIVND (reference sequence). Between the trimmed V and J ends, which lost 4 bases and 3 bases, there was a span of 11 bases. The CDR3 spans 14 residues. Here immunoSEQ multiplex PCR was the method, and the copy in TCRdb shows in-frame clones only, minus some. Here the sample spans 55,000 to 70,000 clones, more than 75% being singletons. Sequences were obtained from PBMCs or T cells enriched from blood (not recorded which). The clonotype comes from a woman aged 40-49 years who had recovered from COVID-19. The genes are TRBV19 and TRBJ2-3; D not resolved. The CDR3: CASSKSQVTDTQYF. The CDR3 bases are TGTGCCAGTAGTAAGTCCCAGGTTACAGATACGCAGTATTTT.